This is a list of T cell receptor beta chains from one sample in a study of cytomegalovirus exposure and HLA in healthy donors. TCRdb's table, derived via immunoSEQ multiplex PCR, lists solely in-frame clones and lacks some. In the table there are more than 95,000 clones, 60% to 85% of which are singletons. The sample taken for sequencing was PBMCs. These receptors came from a male donor in good health and CMV-seronegative. The CDR3 runs from the conserved cysteine through the conserved F or W. The D gene is left open where the match is weak. Expanded clones get a size class; other rows say once, few or many, or leave the size out.

D,J,V,size,DNA,CDR3
TRBD1,TRBJ2-2,TRBV19,NA,TGTGCCAGTAGTCCCAGGGGGCGAAGGGACGGGGAGCTGTTTTTT,CASSPRGRRDGELFF
NA,TRBJ1-1,TRBV28,NA,TGTGCCAGCAGTTTATCCTCGGGGTCTGAAGCTTTCTTT,CASSLSSGSEAFF
TRBD2,TRBJ2-7,TRBV27,once,TGTGCCAGCAGTCCGAGGCGGGAGACAGTACCCTACGAGCAGTACTTC,CASSPRRETVPYEQYF
TRBD1,TRBJ1-1,TRBV2,NA,TGTGCCAGCAGCCCCAGGACAGGGAACACTGAAGCTTTCTTT,CASSPRTGNTEAFF
TRBD1,TRBJ2-5,TRBV2,NA,TGTGCCAGCACTATACAGGGGCGAGAGACCCAGTACTTC,CASTIQGRETQYF
TRBD2,TRBJ2-5,TRBV25-1,NA,TGTGCCAGCAGTCCCCGGACTAGCTACCAAGAGACCCAGTACTTC,CASSPRTSYQETQYF
NA,TRBJ2-3,TRBV19,NA,TGTGCCAGTAGTATGGGCCCCTTTACAGATACGCAGTATTTT,CASSMGPFTDTQYF
NA,TRBJ2-1,TRBV5-5,NA,TGTGCCAGCAAGCTTATGGAGGGTGGCAATGAGCAGTTCTTC,CASKLMEGGNEQFF
NA,TRBJ2-2,TRBV9,NA,TGTGCCAGCAGCGCAGTGACAGGGAACACCGGGGAGCTGTTTTTT,CASSAVTGNTGELFF
TRBD1,TRBJ1-5,TRBV19,NA,TGTGCCAACCCGGGACAGGGTAGCAATCAGCCCCAGCATTTT,CANPGQGSNQPQHF
NA,TRBJ2-7,TRBV6-1,few,TGTGCCAGCAGTGACCTGGACAGCAACTCCTACGAGCAGTACTTC,CASSDLDSNSYEQYF
TRBD2,TRBJ2-3,TRBV5-1,NA,TGCGCCAGCAGCTTGGGCGGGAGGGCCTGGGATACGCAGTATTTT,CASSLGGRAWDTQYF
TRBD1,TRBJ2-7,TRBV7-9,NA,TGTGCCAGCAGCGCTAGCCCGGGACAGGGGGGATTTCCTCTCTACGAGCAGTACTTC,CASSASPGQGGFPLYEQYF
NA,TRBJ2-5,TRBV5-1,NA,TGCGCCAGCAGCTTGGAAGGGACACCCGGAGGAGAGACCCAGTACTTC,CASSLEGTPGGETQYF
TRBD1,TRBJ1-1,TRBV5-8,NA,TGTGCCAGCAGCTTAAAGTCGGACAGGGTGGGGAACACTGAAGCTTTCTTT,CASSLKSDRVGNTEAFF
TRBD1,TRBJ1-1,TRBV11-2,NA,TGTGCCAGCAGTTGGGACAGGGGAACTGAAGCTTTCTTT,CASSWDRGTEAFF
NA,TRBJ2-1,TRBV27,NA,TGTGCCAGCAGTTTCGACAGCTCCTACAATGAGCAGTTCTTC,CASSFDSSYNEQFF
TRBD2,TRBJ2-7,TRBV7-8,NA,TGTGCCAGCAGCTCACTAGCGGCCACCTACGAGCAGTACTTC,CASSSLAATYEQYF
TRBD1,TRBJ1-3,TRBV10-2,NA,TGCGCCAGCAGCTTACCGGGACAGGGGGCTGGAAACACCATATATTTT,CASSLPGQGAGNTIYF
NA,TRBJ2-2,TRBV18,NA,TGTGCCAGCTCACCAAGCCTAGCAGAGAACACCGGGGAGCTGTTTTTT,CASSPSLAENTGELFF
NA,TRBJ1-2,TRBV4-1,NA,TGCGCCAGCAGCCGACTGGGGGGTTTCGGCTACACCTTC,CASSRLGGFGYTF
NA,TRBJ2-3,TRBV2,NA,TGTGCCAGCTCCAAGTCGTCCGGGGTGAGCGGAACAGATACGCAGTATTTT,CASSKSSGVSGTDTQYF
NA,TRBJ2-5,TRBV4-3,NA,TGCGCCAGCAGCCAAGAGGGGGCGGTTCCAGGGACCCAGTACTTC,CASSQEGAVPGTQYF
NA,TRBJ2-2,TRBV2,NA,TGTGCCAGCAAAGGGGAAACGGCCGGGGAGCTGTTTTTT,CASKGETAGELFF
TRBD2,TRBJ2-7,TRBV28,NA,TGTGCCAGCAGTTTCTCTCCCGGGACTAGCATTTCCTACGAGCAGTACTTC,CASSFSPGTSISYEQYF
NA,TRBJ2-5,TRBV19,NA,TGTGCCAGTAGTATTGGAGACAGCCAAGAGACCCAGTACTTC,CASSIGDSQETQYF
TRBD1,TRBJ1-1,TRBV29-1,NA,TGCAGCGCCCAGTTACAGGGGGCTGGAGGTGAAGCTTTCTTT,CSAQLQGAGGEAFF
NA,TRBJ2-7,TRBV18,NA,TGTGCCAGCTCACCCGGACAGATCCCCTTGCATTACTTC,CASSPGQIPLHYF
TRBD2,TRBJ2-2,TRBV19,NA,TGTGCCAGTAGTATGGGGCTTGCACTAGCGGGAGGGCCGGGCACCGGGGAGCTGTTTTTT,CASSMGLALAGGPGTGELFF
TRBD1,TRBJ2-5,TRBV5-6,NA,TGTGCCAGCAGCTTGCGGCAGGGGGAAGAGACCCAGTACTTC,CASSLRQGEETQYF
NA,TRBJ1-5,TRBV19,NA,TGTGCCAGTAGTTCCCAGGCCTCGGGGCAGCCCCAGCATTTT,CASSSQASGQPQHF
NA,TRBJ1-2,TRBV11-3,NA,TGTGCCAGCAGCTTAGACTCCAGATCCTATGGCTACACCTTC,CASSLDSRSYGYTF
NA,TRBJ1-1,TRBV27,NA,TGTGCCAGCAGTTTATCGGGGCAGCCGAACACTGAAGCTTTCTTT,CASSLSGQPNTEAFF
NA,TRBJ1-6,TRBV4-1,NA,TGCGCCAGCAGCCAGGGGGACACCCTAAGGAGGAGTTCACCCCTCCACTTT,CASSQGDTLRRSSPLHF
TRBD1,TRBJ1-2,TRBV7-6,NA,TGTGCCAGCAGCCAGGGACAGGACTATGGCTACACCTTC,CASSQGQDYGYTF
TRBD1,TRBJ2-4,TRBV5-1,NA,TGCGCCAGCAGCTTGGTGGGGACAGGGGGATTCCCAGCCAAAAACATTCAGTACTTC,CASSLVGTGGFPAKNIQYF
TRBD2,TRBJ2-3,TRBV5-6,few,TGTGCCAGCAGCGGGGGAGGGTCCACAGATACGCAGTATTTT,CASSGGGSTDTQYF
TRBD1,TRBJ1-2,TRBV6-5,few,TGTGCCAGCAGTTCCGGACCGGGACAGGGCTATGGCTACACCTTC,CASSSGPGQGYGYTF
TRBD2,TRBJ2-7,TRBV6-1,NA,TGTGCCAGCAGAATAAGCGGGAGAGCGGCCTACGAGCAGTACTTC,CASRISGRAAYEQYF
NA,TRBJ1-5,TRBV27,few,TGTGCCAGCAGTTTCGGGTCTAGCAATCAGCCCCAGCATTTT,CASSFGSSNQPQHF
TRBD1,TRBJ2-3,TRBV11-3,NA,TGTGCCAGCAGCTCCCTGGCCGGGGACAGAAATACGCAGTATTTT,CASSSLAGDRNTQYF
NA,TRBJ1-4,TRBV11-2,NA,TGTGCCAGCAGATCAACCCGCGGGGGCCTTGAAAAACTGTTTTTT,CASRSTRGGLEKLFF
NA,TRBJ2-7,TRBV19,NA,TGTGCCAGTAGTATAGGGGGACTCGGCGAGCAGTACTTC,CASSIGGLGEQYF
TRBD1,TRBJ1-2,TRBV5-1,NA,TGCGCCAGCAGCTTGGCCCCCGGGACAGGGAACTATGGCTACACCTTC,CASSLAPGTGNYGYTF
TRBD2,TRBJ2-7,TRBV7-8,NA,TGTGCCAGCAGGAAGACTAGCGGGCACTCCTACGAGCAGTACTTC,CASRKTSGHSYEQYF
TRBD1,TRBJ1-2,TRBV6-5,NA,TGTGCCAGCAGTCCACAGGGGTGGGACTATGGCTACACCTTC,CASSPQGWDYGYTF
TRBD2,TRBJ2-3,TRBV27,NA,TGTGCCACCGCTCCCCTAGCGGGTATTAGCACAGATACGCAGTATTTT,CATAPLAGISTDTQYF
NA,TRBJ2-7,TRBV6-6,few,TGTGCCAGCAGTCTTAAACTGGGCCCCTACGAGCAGTACTTC,CASSLKLGPYEQYF
TRBD2,TRBJ2-7,TRBV30,NA,TGTGCCTACTCAGCGGGAGGAGTGTACGAGCAGTACTTC,CAYSAGGVYEQYF
NA,TRBJ1-2,TRBV27,NA,TGTGCCAGCAGTTTAACGCGGAGTGATGGCTACACCTTC,CASSLTRSDGYTF
NA,TRBJ1-2,TRBV7-9,NA,TGTGCCAGCAGCAGGCCCCCGGGACACGGCTACACCTTC,CASSRPPGHGYTF
NA,TRBJ2-2,TRBV6-5,NA,TGTGCCAGCACCTTGGCCGGAGGGACCGGGGAGCTGTTTTTT,CASTLAGGTGELFF
NA,TRBJ2-3,TRBV27,NA,TGTGCCAGCAGGACTAGGGCGGATACGCAGTATTTT,CASRTRADTQYF
NA,TRBJ2-2,TRBV5-1,once,TGCGCCAGTCGGCTCGGTCAGGAGAACACCGGGGAGCTGTTTTTT,CASRLGQENTGELFF
TRBD1,TRBJ2-1,TRBV5-3,NA,TGTGCCAGAAGCTTGGCCGGACAGGGGGGGAATGAGCAGTTCTTC,CARSLAGQGGNEQFF